This T cell receptor beta chain was found in a study of cytomegalovirus exposure and HLA in healthy donors. Findings and caveats of the study: The classifier reportedly diagnosed cytomegalovirus status with high specificity and sensitivity. HLA alleles were associated with fewer than 20,000 TCR beta sequences in a later analysis at 0.05 false discovery rate.

The PCR used 60 Vbeta and 13 Jbeta primers. Only in-frame clones appear in the TCRdb table, and some are missing; sequencing was by immunoSEQ multiplex PCR. There are around 130,000 clones in the sample; 75% to 85% occur only once, and 1% lies in the top ten. The V end was cut by 3 bases, the J end by 9 bases, with 15 bases between. This CDR3 contains 14 residues. CDR1 is MGHRA and CDR2 is YSYEKL in the germline V gene. In regard to this clone: What it binds is unknown.

The sample comprised PBMCs. The chain combines TRBV4-1 with TRBJ2-1, with a weak D call TRBD1 (6 bases). The sequence was collected from a man aged 35-49 years in good health and CMV-seronegative. CDR3 DNA: TGCGCCAGCAGCCACCCCAGACAGGCAGTTGAGCAGTTCTTC. Translating gives CASSHPRQAVEQFF.